The T cell receptor beta chain under discussion was sequenced for a study of blood T cell repertoires in COVID-19. The authors' processing: The authors estimated nucleated cell counts from reference gene primer amplification. Profiled with immunoSEQ multiplex PCR; TCRdb holds only in-frame clones, not every one. V and J calls and clone size follow that table, whereas D and trimming were derived from the DNA. This sample carries around 230,000 clones, roughly four fifths of them seen once, and the ten largest clones take about a tenth. Cohort placement rested on clinical history that participants reported themselves. Recovered Cohort 3 donors showed two negative PCRs, clearance, or symptom resolution. The CDR3 spans 12 residues. V dropped 6 bases and J dropped 3 bases, with 5 bases sitting between them. Germline V gene lookup returns CDR1 LGHNT and CDR2 FRNRAP.

Source material: PBMCs or T cells enriched from blood (not recorded which). The V gene is TRBV12-5, the J gene TRBJ2-2; no clear D. This sequence was found in a man aged 35 to 55 who had recovered from COVID-19. CDR3 nucleotides: TGTGCTAGTGGCTCCCACACCGGGGAGCTGTTTTTT. It codes for CASGSHTGELFF. The full variable domain, in which reference TRBV12-5 and TRBJ2-2 provide the parts outside the CDR3, is DARVTQTPRHKVTEMGQEVTMRCQPILGHNTVFWYRQTMMQGLELLAYFRNRAPLDDSGMPKDRFSAEMPDATLATLKIQPSEPRDSAVYFCASGSHTGELFFGEGSRLTVL.